The present T cell receptor (beta chain) was sequenced within a study of blood T cell repertoires in COVID-19. CDR1 and CDR2 from the germline V gene are LNHDA and SQIVND (reference sequence). With 8 bases removed from V and 7 bases from J, the gap between germline ends came to 12 bases. This CDR3 contains 13 residues. Assay: immunoSEQ multiplex PCR; the TCRdb copy retains only in-frame clones and omits some. This table holds approximately 35,000 clones, roughly 82% found once. This TCR came from a human donor in a cohort sampled during active COVID-19. Source material: peripheral blood. V and J are TRBV19 and TRBJ1-6; tentatively, D is TRBD1 (6 bases). The CDR3 protein is CASRTARNSPLHF. Here the CDR3 DNA reads TGTGCCAGTCGGACAGCGCGAAATTCACCCCTCCACTTT.